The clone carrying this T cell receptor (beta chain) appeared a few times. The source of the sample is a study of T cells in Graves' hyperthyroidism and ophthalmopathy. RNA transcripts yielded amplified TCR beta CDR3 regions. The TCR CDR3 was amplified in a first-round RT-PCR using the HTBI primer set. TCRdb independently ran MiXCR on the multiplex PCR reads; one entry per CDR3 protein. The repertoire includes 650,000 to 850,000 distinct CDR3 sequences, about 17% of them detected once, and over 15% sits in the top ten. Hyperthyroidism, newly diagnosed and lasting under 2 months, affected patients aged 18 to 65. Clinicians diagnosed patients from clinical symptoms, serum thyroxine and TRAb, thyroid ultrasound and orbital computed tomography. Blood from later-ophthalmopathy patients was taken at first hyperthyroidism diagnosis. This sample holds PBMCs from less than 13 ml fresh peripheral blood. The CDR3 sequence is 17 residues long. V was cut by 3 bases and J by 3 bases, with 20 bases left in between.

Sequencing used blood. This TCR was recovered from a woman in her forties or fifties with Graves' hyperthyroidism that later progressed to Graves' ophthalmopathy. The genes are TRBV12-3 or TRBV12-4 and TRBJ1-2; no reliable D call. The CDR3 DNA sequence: TGTGCCAGCAGTTTCGTTAGGTTACCTGGCCAGGACTATGGCTACACCTTC. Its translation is CASSFVRLPGQDYGYTF.